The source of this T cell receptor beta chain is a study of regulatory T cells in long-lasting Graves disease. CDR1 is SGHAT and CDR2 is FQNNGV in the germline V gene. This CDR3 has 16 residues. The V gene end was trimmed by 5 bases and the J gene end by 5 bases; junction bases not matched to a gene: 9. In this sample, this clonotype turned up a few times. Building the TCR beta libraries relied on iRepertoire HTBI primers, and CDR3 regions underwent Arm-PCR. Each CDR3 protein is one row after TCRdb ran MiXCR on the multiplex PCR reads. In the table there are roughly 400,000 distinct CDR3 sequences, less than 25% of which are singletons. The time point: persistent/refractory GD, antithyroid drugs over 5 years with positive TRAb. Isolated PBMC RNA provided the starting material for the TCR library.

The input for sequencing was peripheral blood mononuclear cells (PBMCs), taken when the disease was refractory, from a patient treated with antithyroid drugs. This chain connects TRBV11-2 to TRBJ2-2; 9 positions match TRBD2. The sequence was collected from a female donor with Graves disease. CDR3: CASSPVSGSGTGELFF. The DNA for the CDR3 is TGTGCCAGCAGCCCGGTTAGCGGGAGTGGGACCGGGGAGCTGTTTTTT. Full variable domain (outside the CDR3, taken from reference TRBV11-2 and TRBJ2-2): EAGVAQSPRYKIIEKRQSVAFWCNPISGHATLYWYQQILGQGPKLLIQFQNNGVVDDSQLPKDRFSAERLKGVDSTLKIQPAKLEDSAVYLCASSPVSGSGTGELFFGEGSRLTVL.